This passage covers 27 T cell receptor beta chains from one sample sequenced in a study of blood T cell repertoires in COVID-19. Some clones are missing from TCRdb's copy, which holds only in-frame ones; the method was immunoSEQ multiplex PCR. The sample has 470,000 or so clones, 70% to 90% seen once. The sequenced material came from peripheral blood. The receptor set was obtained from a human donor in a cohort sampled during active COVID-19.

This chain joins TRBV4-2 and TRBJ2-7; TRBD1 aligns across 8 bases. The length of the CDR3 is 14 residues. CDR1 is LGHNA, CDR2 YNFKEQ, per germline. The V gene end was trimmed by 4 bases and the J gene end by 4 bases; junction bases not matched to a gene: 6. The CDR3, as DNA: TGTGCCAGCAGCCGCGGGACAGGAATTTACGAGCAGTACTTC. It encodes CASSRGTGIYEQYF.

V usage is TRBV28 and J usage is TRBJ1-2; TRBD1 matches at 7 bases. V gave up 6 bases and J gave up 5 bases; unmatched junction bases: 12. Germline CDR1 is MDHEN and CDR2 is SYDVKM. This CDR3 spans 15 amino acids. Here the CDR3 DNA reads TGTGCCAGCAGACCCAACAGGGGTAACATTTATGGCTACACCTTC. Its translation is CASRPNRGNIYGYTF.

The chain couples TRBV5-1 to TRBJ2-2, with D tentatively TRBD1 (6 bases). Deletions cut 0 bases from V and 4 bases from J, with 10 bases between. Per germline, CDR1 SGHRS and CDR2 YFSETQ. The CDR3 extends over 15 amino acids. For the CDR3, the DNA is TGCGCCAGCAGCTTGGCCACAGGGCGCACCGGGGAGCTGTTTTTT. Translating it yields CASSLATGRTGELFF.

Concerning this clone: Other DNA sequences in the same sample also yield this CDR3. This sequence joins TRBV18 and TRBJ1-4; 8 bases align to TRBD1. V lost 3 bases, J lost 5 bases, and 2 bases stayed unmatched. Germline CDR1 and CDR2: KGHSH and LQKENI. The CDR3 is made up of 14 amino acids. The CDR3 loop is CASSPSGGNEKLFF. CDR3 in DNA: TGTGCCAGCTCACCGTCAGGGGGCAATGAAAAACTGTTTTTT.

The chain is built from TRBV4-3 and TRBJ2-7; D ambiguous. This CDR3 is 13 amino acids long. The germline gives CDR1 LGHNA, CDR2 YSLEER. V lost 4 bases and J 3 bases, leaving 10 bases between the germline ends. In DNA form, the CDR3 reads TGCGCCAGCAGCCGCAGACTGAACTACGAGCAGTACTTC. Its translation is CASSRRLNYEQYF.

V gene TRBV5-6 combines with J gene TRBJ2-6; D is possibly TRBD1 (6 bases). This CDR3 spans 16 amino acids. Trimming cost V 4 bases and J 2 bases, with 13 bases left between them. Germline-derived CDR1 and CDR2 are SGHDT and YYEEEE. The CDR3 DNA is TGTGCCAGCAGCAGGAACAGGGTAACTGGGGCCAACGTCCTGACTTTC. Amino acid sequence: CASSRNRVTGANVLTF. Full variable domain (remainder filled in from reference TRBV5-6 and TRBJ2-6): DAGVTQSPTHLIKTRGQQVTLRCSPKSGHDTVSWYQQALGQGPQFIFQYYEEEERQRGNFPDRFSGHQFPNYSSELNVNALLLGDSALYLCASSRNRVTGANVLTFGAGSRLTVL.

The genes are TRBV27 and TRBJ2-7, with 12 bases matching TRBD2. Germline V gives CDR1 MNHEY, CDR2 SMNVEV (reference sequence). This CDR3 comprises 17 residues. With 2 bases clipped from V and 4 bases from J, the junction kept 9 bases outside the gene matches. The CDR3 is CASSLDGLAGPRYEQYF. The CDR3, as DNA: TGTGCCAGCAGTTTAGACGGACTAGCGGGACCGAGGTACGAGCAGTACTTC.

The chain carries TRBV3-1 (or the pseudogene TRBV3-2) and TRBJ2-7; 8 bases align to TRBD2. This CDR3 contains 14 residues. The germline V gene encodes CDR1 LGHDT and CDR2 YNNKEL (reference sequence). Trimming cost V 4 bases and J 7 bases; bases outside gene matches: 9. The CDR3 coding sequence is TGTGCCAGCAGCCCAGGACTAGCAGGTGGGGAGCAGTACTTC. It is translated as CASSPGLAGGEQYF.

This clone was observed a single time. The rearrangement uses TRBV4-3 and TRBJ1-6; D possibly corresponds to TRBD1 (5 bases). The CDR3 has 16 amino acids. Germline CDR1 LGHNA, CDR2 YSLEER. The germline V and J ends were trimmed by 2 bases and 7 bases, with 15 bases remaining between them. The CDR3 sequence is CASSQWAGEGNSPLHF. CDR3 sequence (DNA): TGCGCCAGCAGCCAATGGGCGGGGGAGGGGAATTCACCCCTCCACTTT.

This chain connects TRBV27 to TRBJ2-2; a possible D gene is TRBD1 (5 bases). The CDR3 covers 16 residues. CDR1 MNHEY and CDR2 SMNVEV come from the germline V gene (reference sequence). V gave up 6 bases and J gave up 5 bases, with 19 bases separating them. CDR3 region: CASSPQGKRRTGELFF. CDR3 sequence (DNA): TGTGCCAGCAGCCCGCAGGGTAAAAGGAGAACCGGGGAGCTGTTTTTT.

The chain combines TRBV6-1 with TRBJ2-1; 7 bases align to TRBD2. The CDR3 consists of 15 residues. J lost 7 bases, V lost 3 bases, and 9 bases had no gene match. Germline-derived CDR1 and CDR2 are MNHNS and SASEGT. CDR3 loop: CASSDLATSWNEQFF. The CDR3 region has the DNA TGTGCCAGCAGTGACCTCGCGACTAGCTGGAATGAGCAGTTCTTC.

The CDR3 bases are TGCGCCAGCAGCTTGAACAGACACAATGAAAAACTGTTTTTT. It encodes CASSLNRHNEKLFF. The rearrangement links TRBV5-1 to TRBJ1-4; D remains unclear. CDR3 length: 14 residues. Germline CDR1 is SGHRS and CDR2 is YFSETQ. V lost 1 base and J 5 bases, leaving 9 bases between the germline ends.

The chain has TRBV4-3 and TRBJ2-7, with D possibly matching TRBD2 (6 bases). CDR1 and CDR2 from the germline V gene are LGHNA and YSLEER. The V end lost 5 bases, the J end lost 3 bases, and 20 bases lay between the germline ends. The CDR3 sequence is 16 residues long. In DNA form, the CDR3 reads TGCGCCAGCAGCTCGGGACTTTTGAGTCCACTCTACGAGCAGTACTTC. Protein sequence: CASSSGLLSPLYEQYF.

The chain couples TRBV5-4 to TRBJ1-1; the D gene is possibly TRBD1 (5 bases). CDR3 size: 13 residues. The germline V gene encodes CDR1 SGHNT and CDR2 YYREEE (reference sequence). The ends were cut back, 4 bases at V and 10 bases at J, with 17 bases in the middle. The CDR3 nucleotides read TGTGCCAGCAGCCCTGGGCAGCCGGGGGTAGCTTTCTTT. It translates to CASSPGQPGVAFF. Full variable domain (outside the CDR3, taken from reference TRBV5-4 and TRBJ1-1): ETGVTQSPTHLIKTRGQQVTLRCSSQSGHNTVSWYQQALGQGPQFIFQYYREEENGRGNFPPRFSGLQFPNYSSELNVNALELDDSALYLCASSPGQPGVAFFGQGTRLTVV.

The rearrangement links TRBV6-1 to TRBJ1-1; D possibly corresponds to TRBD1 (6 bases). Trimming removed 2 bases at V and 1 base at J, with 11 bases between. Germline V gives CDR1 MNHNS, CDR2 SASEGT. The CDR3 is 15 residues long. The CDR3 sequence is CASSETPTGNTEAFF. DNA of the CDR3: TGTGCCAGCAGTGAAACGCCGACAGGGAACACTGAAGCTTTCTTT.

CDR3 coding DNA: TGTGCCAGCAGCCCGGGACTAGCGGGACCGTTCACAGATACGCAGTATTTT. This translates into CASSPGLAGPFTDTQYF. V usage is TRBV11-3 and J usage is TRBJ2-3; 13 nucleotides align to TRBD2. V gave up 5 bases and J gave up 2 bases; unmatched junction bases: 7. Germline CDR1 is SGHNT and CDR2 is YENEEA. The length of the CDR3 is 17 residues.

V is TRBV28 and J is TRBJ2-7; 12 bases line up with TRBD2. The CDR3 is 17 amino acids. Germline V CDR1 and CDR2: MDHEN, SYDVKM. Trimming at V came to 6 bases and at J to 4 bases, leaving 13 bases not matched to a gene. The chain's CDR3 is CASSFASGGGLRYEQYF. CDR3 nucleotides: TGTGCCAGCAGCTTCGCTAGCGGGGGGGGGCTAAGATACGAGCAGTACTTC.

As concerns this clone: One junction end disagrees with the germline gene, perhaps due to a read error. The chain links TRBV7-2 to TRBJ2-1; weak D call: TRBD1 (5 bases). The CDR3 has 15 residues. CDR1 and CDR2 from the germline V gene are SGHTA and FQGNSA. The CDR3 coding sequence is TGTGCCAGCAGCTTAGGACAGTCCTCCTCCAATGAGCAGTTCTTC. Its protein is CASSLGQSSSNEQFF.

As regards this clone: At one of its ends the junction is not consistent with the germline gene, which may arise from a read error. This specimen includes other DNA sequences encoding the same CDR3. The CDR3 loop is CASSYTLGGEQYF. CDR3 DNA sequence: TGTGCCAGCAGCTATACTTTAGGCGGGGAGCAGTATTTC. This sequence joins TRBV9 and TRBJ2-7; the D gene is possibly TRBD2 (6 bases). This CDR3 comprises 13 residues. Germline values: CDR1 SGDLS, CDR2 YYNGEE.

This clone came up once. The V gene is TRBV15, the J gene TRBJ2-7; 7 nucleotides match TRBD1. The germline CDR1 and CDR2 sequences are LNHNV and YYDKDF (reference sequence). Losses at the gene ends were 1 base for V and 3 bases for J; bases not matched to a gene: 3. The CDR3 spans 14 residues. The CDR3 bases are TGTGCCACCAGCAGAGTACAGGGGAGCTACGAGCAGTACTTC. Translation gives CATSRVQGSYEQYF.

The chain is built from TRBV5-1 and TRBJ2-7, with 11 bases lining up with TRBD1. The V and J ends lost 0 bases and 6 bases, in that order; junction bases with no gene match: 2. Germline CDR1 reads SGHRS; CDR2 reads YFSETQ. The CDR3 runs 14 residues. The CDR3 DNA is TGCGCCAGCAGCTTGGTAGGGACAGGGGGCGAGCAGTACTTC. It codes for CASSLVGTGGEQYF.

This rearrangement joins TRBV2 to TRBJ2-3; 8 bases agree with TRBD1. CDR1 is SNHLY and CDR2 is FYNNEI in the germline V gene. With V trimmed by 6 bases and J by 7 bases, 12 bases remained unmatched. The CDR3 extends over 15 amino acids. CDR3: CASRAGQGVGNTQYF. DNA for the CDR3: TGTGCCAGCAGGGCCGGACAGGGTGTCGGAAATACGCAGTATTTT.

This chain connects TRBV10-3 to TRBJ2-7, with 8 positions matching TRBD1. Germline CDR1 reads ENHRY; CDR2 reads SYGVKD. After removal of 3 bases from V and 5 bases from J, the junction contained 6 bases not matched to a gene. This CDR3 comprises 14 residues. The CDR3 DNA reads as TGTGCCATCAGTGAACCCGGACAGGGCCACGAGCAGTACTTC. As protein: CAISEPGQGHEQYF.

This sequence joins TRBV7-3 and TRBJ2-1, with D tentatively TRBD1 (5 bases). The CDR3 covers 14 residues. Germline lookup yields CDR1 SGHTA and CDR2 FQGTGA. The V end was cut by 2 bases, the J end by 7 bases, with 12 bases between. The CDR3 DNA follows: TGTGCCAGCAGCTTAGCTGGGGCGTGGAATGAGCAGTTCTTC. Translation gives CASSLAGAWNEQFF.

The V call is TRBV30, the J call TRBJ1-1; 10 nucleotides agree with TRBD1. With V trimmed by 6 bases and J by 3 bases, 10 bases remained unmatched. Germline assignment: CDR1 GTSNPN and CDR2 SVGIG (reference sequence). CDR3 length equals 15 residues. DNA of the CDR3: TGTGCCTGCAGACCGGGACAGGGGTGGGACACTGAAGCTTTCTTT. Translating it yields CACRPGQGWDTEAFF.

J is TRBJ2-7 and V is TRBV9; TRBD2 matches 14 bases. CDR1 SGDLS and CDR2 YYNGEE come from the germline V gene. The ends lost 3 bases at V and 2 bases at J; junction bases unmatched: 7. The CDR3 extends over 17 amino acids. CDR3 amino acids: CASSASGTSGSPYEQYF. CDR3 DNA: TGTGCCAGCAGCGCCTCCGGGACTAGCGGGAGTCCCTACGAGCAGTACTTC.

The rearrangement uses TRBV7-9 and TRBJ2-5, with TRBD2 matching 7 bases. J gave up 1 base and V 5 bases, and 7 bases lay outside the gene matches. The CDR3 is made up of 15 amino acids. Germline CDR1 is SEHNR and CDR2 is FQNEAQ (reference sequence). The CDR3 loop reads CASSTLGGSQETQYF. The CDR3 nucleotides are TGTGCCAGCAGCACCCTGGGCGGGAGCCAAGAGACCCAGTACTTC.